The sequence of this TCR beta chain was determined in a study of blood T cell repertoires in COVID-19. At the level of the study: Samples came from the United States, Italy and Spain, spanning acute and convalescent COVID-19. PBMCs, B-cell-depleted T cells, or T cells provided the cDNA or gDNA that made up the material.

Source study methods: Scientists estimated how many nucleated cells there were by amplifying reference gene primers. TCRdb's copy holds only in-frame clones and misses some; the assay was immunoSEQ multiplex PCR. That table furnishes V, J and clone size, whereas the DNA furnished D and trimming. The sample has around 25,000 clones; more than 80% are singletons. V dropped 1 base and J dropped 8 bases, with 2 bases sitting between them. The CDR3 totals 11 residues. CDR1 MGHRA and CDR2 YSYEKL come from the germline V gene. The specimen sequenced was peripheral blood. V usage is TRBV4-1 and J usage is TRBJ1-4, with D unclear. The TCR sequence derives from a human donor in a cohort sampled during active COVID-19. The CDR3 here is CASSQAEKLFF. The CDR3 coding sequence is TGCGCCAGCAGCCAAGCGGAAAAACTGTTTTTT.